This TCR beta chain was identified in a study of Graves' ophthalmopathy and Graves' hyperthyroidism. As for the study in general: Before any treatment was given, at initial diagnosis, peripheral blood was collected.

General study findings and limits: Blood samples also showed most expanded thyroid clonotypes exceeding 0.001 frequency.

Symptoms, serum thyroxine and TRAb, thyroid ultrasound, and orbital computed tomography formed the diagnostic basis. The CDR3 consists of 16 residues. V gave up 4 bases and J gave up 7 bases; unmatched junction bases: 13. In germline, CDR1 is KGHDR, CDR2 SFDVKD. RNA transcripts provided the template for amplifying TCR beta CDR3 regions. The authors performed first-round RT-PCR with HTBI primers and then a second-round multiplex PCR. MiXCR was run by TCRdb on the multiplex PCR reads, yielding one entry per CDR3 protein. The table includes about 420,000 distinct CDR3 sequences, 20% to 25% detected once. At least ten counts were recorded for this clonotype. Its antigen is unknown.

The chain employs TRBV24-1 and TRBJ2-5; 8 bases map to TRBD1. The sequenced material came from peripheral blood. This receptor was obtained from a woman under 30 with stable Graves' hyperthyroidism. This CDR3 reads CATSDADRGRSGTQYF. Written as DNA, the CDR3 is TGTGCCACCAGTGACGCTGACAGGGGACGGTCCGGGACCCAGTACTTC.